This TCR beta chain is from a study of cytomegalovirus exposure and HLA in healthy donors. Whole-study context: Early released data had around 89 million unique TCRs, all coming from HLA-typed donors.

Trimming pared 4 bases from V and 0 bases from J, leaving 7 bases between. Germline V CDR1 and CDR2: SGHNT, YYREEE (reference sequence). This CDR3 has 13 residues. Primers included in the PCR were 60 Vbeta and 13 Jbeta primers. In the original processing: Roughly 11 million shared chains were among approximately 87 million unique TCR beta chains counted in a later analysis. Repertoires were generated with immunoSEQ multiplex PCR, while TCRdb's copy carries only in-frame clones and drops some. Clone size and V and J calls were adopted from that table, with D and trimming inferred from the DNA. This table holds approximately 100,000 clones, over 65% found once. This clone was picked up one time. Its antigen is not known. Points from the study as a whole: Reports showed the classifier diagnosing cytomegalovirus status with high specificity and sensitivity. It was reported that TCR beta sequences correctly inferred the HLA-A and HLA-B alleles for most subjects.

This receptor was identified in a female donor in good health and CMV-seronegative. Sequencing was carried out using PBMCs. The chain employs TRBV5-4 and TRBJ2-5; D uncertain. CDR3 DNA: TGTGCCAGCAGCCCCCGGGACCAAGAGACCCAGTACTTC. Translation: CASSPRDQETQYF.